The T cell receptor beta chain described here comes from a study of cytomegalovirus exposure and HLA in healthy donors. The study's findings and limits: It was about 180 TCR beta chains that were listed as cytomegalovirus-associated. Most TCR sequences were uncommon, yet certain public TCRs appeared in many donors.

This CDR3 has 13 amino acids. Germline lookup yields CDR1 SGHAT and CDR2 FQNNGV. V gave up 1 base and J gave up 8 bases, with 11 bases separating them. 13 Jbeta primers and 60 Vbeta primers were used for the PCR. The table came from immunoSEQ multiplex PCR; TCRdb's copy has only in-frame clones and leaves some out. This sample has approximately 100,000 clones, with approximately 75% found just once. Whereas donors were nominally healthy upon sampling, unrecorded immune exposures were probable. Points on this clone: Its antigen is currently unknown.

This TCR derives from a middle-aged woman in good health and CMV-seronegative. Sequenced sample: PBMCs. The chain employs TRBV11-2 and TRBJ1-2; D is possibly TRBD1 (5 bases). This chain's CDR3 is CASSLAQGGGYTF. The CDR3 nucleotides read TGTGCCAGCAGCTTAGCTCAGGGTGGAGGCTACACCTTC.